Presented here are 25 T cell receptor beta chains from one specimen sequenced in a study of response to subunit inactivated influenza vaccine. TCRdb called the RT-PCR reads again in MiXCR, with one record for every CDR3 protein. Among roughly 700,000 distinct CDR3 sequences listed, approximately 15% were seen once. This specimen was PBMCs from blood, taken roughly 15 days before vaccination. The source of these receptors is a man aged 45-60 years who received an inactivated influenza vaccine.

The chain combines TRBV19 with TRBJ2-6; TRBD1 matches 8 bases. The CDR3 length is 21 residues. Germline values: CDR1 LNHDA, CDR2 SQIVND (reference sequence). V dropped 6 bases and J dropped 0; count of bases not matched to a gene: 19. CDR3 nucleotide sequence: TGTGCCAGTAGCACAGGAGACCCGGACAGGGTCTTATACTCTGGGGCCAACGTCCTGACTTTC. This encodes CASSTGDPDRVLYSGANVLTF.

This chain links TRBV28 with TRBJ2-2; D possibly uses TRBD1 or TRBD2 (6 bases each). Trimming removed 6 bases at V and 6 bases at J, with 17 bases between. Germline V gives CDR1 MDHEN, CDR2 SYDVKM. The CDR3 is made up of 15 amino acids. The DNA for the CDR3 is TGTGCCAGCAGCCCTCGAGGGGGGTCGGCCGGGGAGCTGTTTTTT. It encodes CASSPRGGSAGELFF.

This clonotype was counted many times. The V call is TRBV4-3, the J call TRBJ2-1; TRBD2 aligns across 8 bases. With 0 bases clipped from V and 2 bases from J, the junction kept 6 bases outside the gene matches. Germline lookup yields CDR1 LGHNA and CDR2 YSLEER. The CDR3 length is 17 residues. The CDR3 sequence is CASSQDSPGLAYNEQFF. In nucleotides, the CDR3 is TGCGCCAGCAGCCAAGATAGTCCGGGACTAGCCTACAATGAGCAGTTCTTC.

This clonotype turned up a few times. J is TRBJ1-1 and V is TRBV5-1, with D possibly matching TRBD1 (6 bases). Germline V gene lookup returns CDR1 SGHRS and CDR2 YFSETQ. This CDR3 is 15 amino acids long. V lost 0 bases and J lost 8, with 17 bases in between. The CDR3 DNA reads TGCGCCAGCAGCTTGGTCTTCCGCGACAGGCCCGAAGCTTTCTTT. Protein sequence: CASSLVFRDRPEAFF.

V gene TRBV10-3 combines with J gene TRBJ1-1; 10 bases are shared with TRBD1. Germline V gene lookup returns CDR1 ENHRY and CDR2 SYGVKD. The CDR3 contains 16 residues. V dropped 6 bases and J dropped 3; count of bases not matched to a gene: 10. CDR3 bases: TGTGCCATCAGGAACCGGGACAGGGGTTCGGACACTGAAGCTTTCTTT. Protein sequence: CAIRNRDRGSDTEAFF.

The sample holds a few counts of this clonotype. CDR3 DNA sequence: TGCAGTGCTAGAGATGTGAGACTAGCTTCCTACAATGAGCAGTTCTTC. It yields the protein CSARDVRLASYNEQFF. The chain recombines TRBV20-1 with TRBJ2-1, with 7 bases lining up with TRBD2. The V and J ends lost 0 bases and 1 base, in that order; junction bases with no gene match: 6. The CDR3 extends over 16 amino acids. CDR1 and CDR2 (germline): DFQATT, SNEGSKA (reference sequence).

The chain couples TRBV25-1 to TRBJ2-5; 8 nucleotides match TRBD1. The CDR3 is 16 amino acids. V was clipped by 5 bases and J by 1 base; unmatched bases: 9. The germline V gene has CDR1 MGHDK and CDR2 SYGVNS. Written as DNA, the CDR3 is TGTGCCAGCAGTTCCTCCTTGGGACAGGTCCAAGAGACCCAGTACTTC. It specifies CASSSSLGQVQETQYF.

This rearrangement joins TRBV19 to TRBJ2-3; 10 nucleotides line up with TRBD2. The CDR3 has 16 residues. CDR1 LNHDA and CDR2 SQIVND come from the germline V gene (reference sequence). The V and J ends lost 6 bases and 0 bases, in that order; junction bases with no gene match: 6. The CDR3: CASRRIAGGSTDTQYF. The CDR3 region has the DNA TGTGCCAGTAGGAGGATAGCGGGAGGTAGCACAGATACGCAGTATTTT.

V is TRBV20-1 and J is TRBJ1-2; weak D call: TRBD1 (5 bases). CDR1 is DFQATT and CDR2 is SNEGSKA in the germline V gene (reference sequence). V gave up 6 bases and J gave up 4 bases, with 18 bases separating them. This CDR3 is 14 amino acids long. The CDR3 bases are TGCAGTGCCAATAGGGCGACAGAGGTCTATGGCTACACCTTC. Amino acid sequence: CSANRATEVYGYTF.

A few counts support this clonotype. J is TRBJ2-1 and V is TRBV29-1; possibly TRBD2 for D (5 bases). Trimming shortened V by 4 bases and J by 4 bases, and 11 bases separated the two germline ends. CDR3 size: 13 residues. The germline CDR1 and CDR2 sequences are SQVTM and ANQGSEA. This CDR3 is CSVVGMGYNEQFF. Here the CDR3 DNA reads TGCAGCGTTGTCGGGATGGGATACAATGAGCAGTTCTTC.

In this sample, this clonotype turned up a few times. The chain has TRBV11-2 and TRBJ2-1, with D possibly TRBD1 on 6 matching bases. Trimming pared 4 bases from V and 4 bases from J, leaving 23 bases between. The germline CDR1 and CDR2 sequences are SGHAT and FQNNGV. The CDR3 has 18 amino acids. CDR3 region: CASSSRPFRGEGYNEQFF. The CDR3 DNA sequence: TGTGCCAGCAGCTCCCGTCCTTTCAGGGGAGAGGGTTACAATGAGCAGTTCTTC.

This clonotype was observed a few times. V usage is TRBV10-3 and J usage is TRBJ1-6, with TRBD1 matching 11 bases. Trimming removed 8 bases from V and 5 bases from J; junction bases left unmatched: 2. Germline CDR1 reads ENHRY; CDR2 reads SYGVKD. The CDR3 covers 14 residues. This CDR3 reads CAIGQGADNSPLHF. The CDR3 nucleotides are TGTGCCATCGGACAGGGGGCCGATAATTCACCCCTCCACTTT.

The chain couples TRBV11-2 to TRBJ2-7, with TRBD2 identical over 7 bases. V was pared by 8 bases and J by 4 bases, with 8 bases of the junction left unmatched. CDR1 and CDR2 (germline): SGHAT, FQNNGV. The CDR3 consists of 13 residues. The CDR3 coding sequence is TGTGCCAGCCGCCAAGGCGGGGGATACGAGCAGTACTTC. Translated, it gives CASRQGGGYEQYF.

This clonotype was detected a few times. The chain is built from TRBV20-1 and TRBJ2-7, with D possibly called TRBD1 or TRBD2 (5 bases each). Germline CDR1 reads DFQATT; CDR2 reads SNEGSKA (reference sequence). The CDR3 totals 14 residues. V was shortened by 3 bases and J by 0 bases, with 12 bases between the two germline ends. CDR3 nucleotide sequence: TGCAGTGCTAGGTCGGGACGGAGCTCCTACGAGCAGTACTTC. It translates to CSARSGRSSYEQYF.

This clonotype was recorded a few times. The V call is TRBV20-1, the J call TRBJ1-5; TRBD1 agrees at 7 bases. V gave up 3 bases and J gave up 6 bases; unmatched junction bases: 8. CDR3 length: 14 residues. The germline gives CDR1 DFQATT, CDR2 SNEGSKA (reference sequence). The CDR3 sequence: CSASDRESGQPQHF. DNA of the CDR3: TGCAGTGCTAGCGACAGGGAAAGCGGTCAGCCCCAGCATTTT.

The CDR3 sequence is CASSPLQTYEQYF. Here the CDR3 DNA reads TGTGCCAGCAGCCCCCTTCAAACCTACGAGCAGTACTTC. The V call is TRBV6-2 or TRBV6-3, the J call TRBJ2-7; D gene unclear. The germline V gene encodes CDR1 MNHEY and CDR2 SVGEGT. V lost 6 bases and J lost 2, with 11 bases in between. This CDR3 has 13 residues.

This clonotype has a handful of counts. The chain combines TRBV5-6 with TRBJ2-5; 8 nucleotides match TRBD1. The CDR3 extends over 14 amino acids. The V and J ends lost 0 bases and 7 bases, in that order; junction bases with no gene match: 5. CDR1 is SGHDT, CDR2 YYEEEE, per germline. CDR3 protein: CASSLGQGMGTQYF. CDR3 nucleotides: TGTGCCAGCAGCTTGGGACAGGGGATGGGGACCCAGTACTTC. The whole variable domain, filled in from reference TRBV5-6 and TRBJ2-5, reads DAGVTQSPTHLIKTRGQQVTLRCSPKSGHDTVSWYQQALGQGPQFIFQYYEEEERQRGNFPDRFSGHQFPNYSSELNVNALLLGDSALYLCASSLGQGMGTQYFGPGTRLLVL.

CDR3 residues: CASSPTGTGGSGANVLTF. Here the CDR3 DNA reads TGTGCCAGCAGCCCCACCGGGACAGGGGGCTCTGGGGCCAACGTCCTGACTTTC. This rearrangement joins TRBV7-3 to TRBJ2-6, with 11 bases aligning to TRBD1. In germline, CDR1 is SGHTA, CDR2 FQGTGA. The CDR3 runs to 18 residues. The J segment lost 0 bases and the V segment lost 5 bases, leaving 6 bases of the junction unmatched. The whole variable domain, filled in from reference TRBV7-3 and TRBJ2-6, reads GAGVSQTPSNKVTEKGKYVELRCDPISGHTALYWYRQSLGQGPEFLIYFQGTGAADDSGLPNDRFFAVRPEGSVSTLKIQRTERGDSAVYLCASSPTGTGGSGANVLTFGAGSRLTVL.

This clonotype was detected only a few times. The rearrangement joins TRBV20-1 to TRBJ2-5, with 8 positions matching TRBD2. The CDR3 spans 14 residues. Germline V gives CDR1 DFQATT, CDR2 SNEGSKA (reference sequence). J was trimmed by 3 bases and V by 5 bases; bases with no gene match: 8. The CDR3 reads CSAATSGAEETQYF. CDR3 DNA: TGCAGTGCTGCTACTAGCGGCGCTGAAGAGACCCAGTACTTC.

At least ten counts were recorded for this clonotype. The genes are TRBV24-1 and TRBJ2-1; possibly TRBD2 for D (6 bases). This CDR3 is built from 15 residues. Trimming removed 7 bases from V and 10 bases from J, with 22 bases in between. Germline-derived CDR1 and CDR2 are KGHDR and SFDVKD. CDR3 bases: TGTGCCACCAGGGAAACGAGAGTCGGGGCGGGAGAGCAGTTCTTC. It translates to CATRETRVGAGEQFF.

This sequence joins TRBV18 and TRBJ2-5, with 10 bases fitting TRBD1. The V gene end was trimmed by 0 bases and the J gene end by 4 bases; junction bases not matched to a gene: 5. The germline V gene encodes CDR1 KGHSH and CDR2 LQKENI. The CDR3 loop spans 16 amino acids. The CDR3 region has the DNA TGTGCCAGCTCACCACCAGACAGGGGGCTCCCAGAGACCCAGTACTTC. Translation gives CASSPPDRGLPETQYF.

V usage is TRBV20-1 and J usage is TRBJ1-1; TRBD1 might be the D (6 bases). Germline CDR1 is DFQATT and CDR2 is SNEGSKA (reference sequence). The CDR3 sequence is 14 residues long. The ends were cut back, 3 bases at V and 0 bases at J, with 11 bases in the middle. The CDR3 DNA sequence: TGCAGTGCTAGCAGGGGCGTTATGAACACTGAAGCTTTCTTT. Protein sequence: CSASRGVMNTEAFF.

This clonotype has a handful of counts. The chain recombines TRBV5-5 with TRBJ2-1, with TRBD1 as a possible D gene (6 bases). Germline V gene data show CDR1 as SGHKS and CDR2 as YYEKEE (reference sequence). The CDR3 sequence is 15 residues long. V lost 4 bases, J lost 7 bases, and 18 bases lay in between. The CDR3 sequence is CASSPVQGRKNEQFF. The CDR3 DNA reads TGTGCCAGCAGCCCGGTACAGGGTCGCAAAAATGAGCAGTTCTTC.

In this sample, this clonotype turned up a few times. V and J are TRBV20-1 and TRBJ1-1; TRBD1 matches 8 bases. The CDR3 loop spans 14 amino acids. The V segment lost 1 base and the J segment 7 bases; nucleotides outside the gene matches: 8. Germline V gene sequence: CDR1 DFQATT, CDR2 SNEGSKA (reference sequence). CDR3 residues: CSARGVLQGGEAFF. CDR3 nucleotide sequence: TGCAGTGCTAGAGGTGTTTTACAGGGGGGTGAAGCTTTCTTT.

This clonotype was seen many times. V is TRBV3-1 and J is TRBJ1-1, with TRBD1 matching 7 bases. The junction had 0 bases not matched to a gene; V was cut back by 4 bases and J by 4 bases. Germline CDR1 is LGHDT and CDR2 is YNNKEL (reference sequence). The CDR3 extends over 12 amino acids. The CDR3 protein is CASSRQGTEAFF. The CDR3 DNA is TGTGCCAGCAGCCGACAGGGCACTGAAGCTTTCTTT. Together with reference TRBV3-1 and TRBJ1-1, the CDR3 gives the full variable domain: DTAVSQTPKYLVTQMGNDKSIKCEQNLGHDTMYWYKQDSKKFLKIMFSYNNKELIINETVPNRFSPKSPDKAHLNLHINSLELGDSAVYFCASSRQGTEAFFGQGTRLTVV.